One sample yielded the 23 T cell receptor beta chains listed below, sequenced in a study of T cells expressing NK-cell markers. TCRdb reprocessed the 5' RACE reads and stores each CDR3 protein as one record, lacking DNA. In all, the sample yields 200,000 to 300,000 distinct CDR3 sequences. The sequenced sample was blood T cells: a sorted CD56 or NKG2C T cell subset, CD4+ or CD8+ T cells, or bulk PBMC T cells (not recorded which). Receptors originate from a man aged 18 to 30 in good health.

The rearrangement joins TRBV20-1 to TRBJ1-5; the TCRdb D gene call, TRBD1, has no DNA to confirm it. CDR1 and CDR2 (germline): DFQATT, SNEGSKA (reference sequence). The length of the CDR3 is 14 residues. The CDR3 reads CSARPTANNQPQHF.

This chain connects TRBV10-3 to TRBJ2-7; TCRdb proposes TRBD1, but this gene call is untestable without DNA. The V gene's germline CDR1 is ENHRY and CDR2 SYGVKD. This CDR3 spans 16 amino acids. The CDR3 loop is CAISGNRGSSDYEQYF.

The CDR3 sequence is CASSLLQGSWNEQFF. V usage is TRBV12-3 or TRBV12-4 and J usage is TRBJ2-1; TCRdb reports TRBD1, a call that lacks DNA to check it against. The CDR3 has 15 amino acids.

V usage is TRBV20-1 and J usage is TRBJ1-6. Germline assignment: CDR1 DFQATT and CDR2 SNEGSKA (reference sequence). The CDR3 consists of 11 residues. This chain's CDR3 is CSALRGSPLHF.

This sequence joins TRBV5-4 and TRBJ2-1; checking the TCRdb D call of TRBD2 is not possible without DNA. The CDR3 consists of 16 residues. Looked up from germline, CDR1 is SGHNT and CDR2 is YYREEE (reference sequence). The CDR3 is CASSLAPTSGSSEQFF.

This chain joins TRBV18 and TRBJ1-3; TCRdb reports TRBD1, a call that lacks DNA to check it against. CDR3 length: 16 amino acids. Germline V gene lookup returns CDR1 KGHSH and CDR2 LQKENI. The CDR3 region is CASSGAVGTSGNTIYF. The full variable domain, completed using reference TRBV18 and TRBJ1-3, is NAGVMQNPRHLVRRRGQEARLRCSPMKGHSHVYWYRQLPEEGLKFMVYLQKENIIDESGMPKERFSAEFPKEGPSILRIQQVVRGDSAAYFCASSGAVGTSGNTIYFGEGSWLTVV.

CDR3 region: CASSSPGGRSNTGELFF. The chain uses TRBV19 and TRBJ2-2; as DNA is missing, the TRBD1 call by TCRdb cannot be tested. The CDR3 has 17 residues. The V gene's germline CDR1 is LNHDA and CDR2 SQIVND (reference sequence).

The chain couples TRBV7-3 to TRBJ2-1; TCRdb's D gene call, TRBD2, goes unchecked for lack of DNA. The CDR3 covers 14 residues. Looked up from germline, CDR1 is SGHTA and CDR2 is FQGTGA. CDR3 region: CASSFRADHNEQFF.

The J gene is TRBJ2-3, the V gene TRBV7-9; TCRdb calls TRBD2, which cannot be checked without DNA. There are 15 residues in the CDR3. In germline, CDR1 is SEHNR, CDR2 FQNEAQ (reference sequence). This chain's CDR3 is CASSLDSGGSDTQYF.

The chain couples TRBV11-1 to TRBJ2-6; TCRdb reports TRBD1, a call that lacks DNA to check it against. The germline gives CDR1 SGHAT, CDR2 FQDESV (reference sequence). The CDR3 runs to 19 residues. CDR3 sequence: CASSLRGVLSSSGANVLTF.

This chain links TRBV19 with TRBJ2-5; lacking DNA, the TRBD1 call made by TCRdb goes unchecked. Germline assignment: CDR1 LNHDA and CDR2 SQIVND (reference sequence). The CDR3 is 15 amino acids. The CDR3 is CASSIAPTGLETQYF.

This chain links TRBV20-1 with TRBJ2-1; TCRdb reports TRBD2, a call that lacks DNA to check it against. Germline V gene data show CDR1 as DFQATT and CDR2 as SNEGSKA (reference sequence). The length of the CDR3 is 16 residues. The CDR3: CSARSPGTSIYNEQFF.

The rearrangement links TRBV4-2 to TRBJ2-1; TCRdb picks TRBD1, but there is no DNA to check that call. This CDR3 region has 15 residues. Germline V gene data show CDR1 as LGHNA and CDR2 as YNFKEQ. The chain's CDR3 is CASSQAGPQRQEQFF.

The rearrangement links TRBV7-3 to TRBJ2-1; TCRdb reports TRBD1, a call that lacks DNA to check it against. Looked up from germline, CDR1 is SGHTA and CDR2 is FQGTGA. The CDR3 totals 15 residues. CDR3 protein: CASSPRQGADNEQFF.

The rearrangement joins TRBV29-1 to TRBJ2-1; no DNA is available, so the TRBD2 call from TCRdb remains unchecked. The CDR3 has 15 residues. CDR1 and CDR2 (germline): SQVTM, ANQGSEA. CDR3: CSVVTGTSGALEQFF.

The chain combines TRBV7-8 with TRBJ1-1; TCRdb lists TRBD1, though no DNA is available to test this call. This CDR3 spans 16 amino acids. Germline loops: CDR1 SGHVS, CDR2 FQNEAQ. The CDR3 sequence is CASSLEGGRLNTEAFF.

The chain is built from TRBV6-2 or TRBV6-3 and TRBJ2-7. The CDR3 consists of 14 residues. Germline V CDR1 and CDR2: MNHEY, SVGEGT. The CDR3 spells CASNSDGFSYEQYF.

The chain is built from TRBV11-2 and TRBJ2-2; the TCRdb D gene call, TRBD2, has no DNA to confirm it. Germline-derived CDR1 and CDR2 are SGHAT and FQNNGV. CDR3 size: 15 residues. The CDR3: CATTPPAGGAGELFF. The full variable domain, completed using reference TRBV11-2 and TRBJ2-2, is EAGVAQSPRYKIIEKRQSVAFWCNPISGHATLYWYQQILGQGPKLLIQFQNNGVVDDSQLPKDRFSAERLKGVDSTLKIQPAKLEDSAVYLCATTPPAGGAGELFFGEGSRLTVL.

The CDR3 spells CASSLPTSGAQETQYF. The V gene is TRBV5-4, the J gene TRBJ2-5; TCRdb returns TRBD2, unconfirmable since there is no DNA. This CDR3 contains 16 residues. Germline CDR1 is SGHNT and CDR2 is YYREEE (reference sequence). Full variable domain (outside the CDR3, taken from reference TRBV5-4 and TRBJ2-5): ETGVTQSPTHLIKTRGQQVTLRCSSQSGHNTVSWYQQALGQGPQFIFQYYREEENGRGNFPPRFSGLQFPNYSSELNVNALELDDSALYLCASSLPTSGAQETQYFGPGTRLLVL.

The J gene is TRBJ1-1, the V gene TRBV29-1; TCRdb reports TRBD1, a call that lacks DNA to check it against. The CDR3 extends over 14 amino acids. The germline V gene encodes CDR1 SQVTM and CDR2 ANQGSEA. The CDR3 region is CSVESWTRGAEAFF. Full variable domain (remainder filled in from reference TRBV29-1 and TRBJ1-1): SAVISQKPSRDICQRGTSLTIQCQVDSQVTMMFWYRQQPGQSLTLIATANQGSEATYESGFVIDKFPISRPNLTFSTLTVSNMSPEDSSIYLCSVESWTRGAEAFFGQGTRLTVV.

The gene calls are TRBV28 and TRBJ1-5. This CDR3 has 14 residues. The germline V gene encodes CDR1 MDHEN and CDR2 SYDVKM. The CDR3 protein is CASRRALDNQPQHF.

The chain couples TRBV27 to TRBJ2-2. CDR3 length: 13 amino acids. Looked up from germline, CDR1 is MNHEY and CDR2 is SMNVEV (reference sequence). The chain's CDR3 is CASSFVETGELFF.

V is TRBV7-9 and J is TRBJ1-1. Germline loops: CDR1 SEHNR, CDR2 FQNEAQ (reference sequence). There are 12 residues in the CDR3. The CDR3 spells CASTPTTSAAFF.